The next 4 T cell receptor beta chains were all read from a single sample in a study of T cells in Graves' hyperthyroidism and ophthalmopathy (dated by TCRdb to between 2018 and 2021). Preparation of the library involved multiplex PCR. Sequenced on an Illumina HiSeq 2000. TCR beta CDR3 regions were amplified from RNA transcripts. For the first round of RT-PCR on the TCR CDR3, the HTBI primer set was used together with the Qiagen OneStep RT-PCR kit. In TCRdb, the public reads were trimmed at Q25 with fastp and aligned with MiXCR, with productive beta chains retained. Here each entry gathers all rows of one CDR3 protein and keeps the most common genes and DNA. This sample has roughly 660,000 distinct CDR3 sequences in its table, and 15% to 20% of those were observed once. The top ten clones comprise around 15% of the sample. Sequences were obtained from blood. These receptors were collected from a man aged 50-59 years with Graves' hyperthyroidism.

This clonotype was detected ten times or more. The CDR3 DNA reads TGCAGTGCTAGAGCCCACGAACAAGAGACCCAGTACTTC. Translated, it gives CSARAHEQETQYF. This rearrangement joins TRBV20-1 to TRBJ2-5; unclear D gene. Germline loops: CDR1 DFQATT, CDR2 SNEGSKA (reference sequence). The CDR3 is 13 residues long. The ends were cut back, 1 base at V and 2 bases at J, with 8 bases in the middle.

V gene TRBV5-8 combines with J gene TRBJ2-1, with D perhaps TRBD1 (5 bases). This CDR3 is built from 16 residues. CDR1 SGHTS and CDR2 YDEGEE come from the germline V gene. Trimming shortened V by 6 bases and J by 5 bases, and 21 bases separated the two germline ends. CDR3 in amino acids: CASNISPWGRDNEQFF. In DNA form, the CDR3 reads TGTGCCAGCAACATTTCTCCTTGGGGCCGAGACAATGAGCAGTTCTTC.

This clonotype was counted ten times or more. The V call is TRBV14, the J call TRBJ2-5; D is perhaps TRBD1 or TRBD2 (5 bases each). Trimming took off 2 bases at V and 2 bases at J, with 15 bases between the two ends. The CDR3 covers 16 residues. From germline, CDR1 is SGHDN and CDR2 FVKESK. The CDR3 region is CASSQLGTDPQETQYF. In DNA, the CDR3 is TGTGCCAGCAGCCAACTCGGGACGGACCCTCAAGAGACCCAGTACTTC.

This clonotype appeared a few times. This sequence joins TRBV20-1 and TRBJ1-2; D unresolved. Between the trimmed V and J ends, which lost 6 bases and 1 base, there was a span of 3 bases. Germline CDR1 reads DFQATT; CDR2 reads SNEGSKA (reference sequence). The CDR3 spans 10 residues. CDR3 nucleotides: TGCAGTGCGTTTAACTATGGCTACACCTTC. Encoded protein: CSAFNYGYTF.